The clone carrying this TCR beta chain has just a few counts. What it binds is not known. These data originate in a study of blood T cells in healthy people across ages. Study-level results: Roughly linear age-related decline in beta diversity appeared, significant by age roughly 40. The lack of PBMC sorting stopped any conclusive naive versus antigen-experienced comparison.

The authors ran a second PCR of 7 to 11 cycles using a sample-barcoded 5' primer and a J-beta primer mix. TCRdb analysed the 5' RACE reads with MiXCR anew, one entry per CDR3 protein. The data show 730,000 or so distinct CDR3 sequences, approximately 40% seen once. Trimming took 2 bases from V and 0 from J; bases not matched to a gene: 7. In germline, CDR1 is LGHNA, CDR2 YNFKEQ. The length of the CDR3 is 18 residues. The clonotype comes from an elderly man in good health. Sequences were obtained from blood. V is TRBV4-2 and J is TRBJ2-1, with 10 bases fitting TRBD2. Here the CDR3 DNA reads TGTGCCAGCAGCCAATCGGGACTAGCGTTTAGCTCCTACAATGAGCAGTTCTTC. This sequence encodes CASSQSGLAFSSYNEQFF.